This T cell receptor beta chain is from a study of blood T cell repertoires in COVID-19. Study-level background: Sources were T cells, B-cell-depleted T cells, or PBMCs; the material itself was cDNA or gDNA.

The V end lost 3 bases, the J end lost 10 bases, and 27 bases lay between the germline ends. The CDR3 loop spans 17 amino acids. Germline lookup yields CDR1 LNHDA and CDR2 SQIVND (reference sequence). Produced via immunoSEQ multiplex PCR; TCRdb's table is partial and in-frame only. The sample includes approximately 200,000 clones, about four fifths seen only once; the top ten take less than 9.5%. Participants, about 18 to 95 years old, spanned around 25 US areas. This receptor was taken from a middle-aged man who had recovered from COVID-19. The sequenced sample consisted of PBMCs or T cells enriched from blood (not recorded which). The V call is TRBV19, the J call TRBJ1-2; D is possibly TRBD1 (6 bases). The CDR3 bases are TGTGCCAGTAGTATCCTGGTATCTTTTAGCAGGGGTTCGGTCTACACCTTC. Translation: CASSILVSFSRGSVYTF.